The 25 T cell receptor beta chains presented below share a single source sample, sequenced in a study of T cell responses to AZD1222 COVID-19 vaccine. Profiled with immunoSEQ multiplex PCR; TCRdb holds only in-frame clones, not every one. Of tens of thousands of clones in the sample, around 90% were seen once. The sequenced sample was peripheral blood, obtained on day 0 of AZD1222 vaccination. These receptors came from an adult in good health.

This rearrangement joins TRBV5-1 to TRBJ1-3, with a tentative D call TRBD1 (5 bases). The ends were cut back, 2 bases at V and 0 bases at J, with 18 bases in the middle. The germline V gene has CDR1 SGHRS and CDR2 YFSETQ. CDR3 length: 18 residues. The CDR3 sequence is CASSFGTVGISSGNTIYF. CDR3 sequence (DNA): TGCGCCAGCAGCTTCGGGACGGTCGGGATCAGCTCTGGAAACACCATATATTTT.

The chain combines TRBV25-1 with TRBJ2-7; maybe TRBD1 (6 bases). Germline CDR1 reads MGHDK; CDR2 reads SYGVNS. Trimming cost V 6 bases and J 4 bases, with 16 bases left between them. This CDR3 comprises 14 residues. CDR3 region: CASRPQGLGYEQYF. The CDR3 bases are TGTGCCAGCAGACCACAGGGTTTGGGATACGAGCAGTACTTC.

The chain joins TRBV2 to TRBJ2-5; D not certain. Looked up from germline, CDR1 is SNHLY and CDR2 is FYNNEI. This CDR3 comprises 14 residues. The V end was cut by 0 bases, the J end by 4 bases, with 9 bases between. The CDR3 DNA follows: TGTGCCAGCAGTGAAGCGTGGAGAGGAGAGACCCAGTACTTC. Its translation: CASSEAWRGETQYF.

V gene TRBV18 combines with J gene TRBJ2-5, with 7 bases matching TRBD1. CDR3 length equals 14 residues. Losses at the gene ends were 3 bases for V and 3 bases for J; bases not matched to a gene: 4. The germline CDR1 and CDR2 sequences are KGHSH and LQKENI. The CDR3 coding sequence is TGTGCCAGCTCACCTTGGGACAGAGAAGAGACCCAGTACTTC. This gives the protein CASSPWDREETQYF. Filled out from reference TRBV18 and TRBJ2-5, the complete variable domain reads NAGVMQNPRHLVRRRGQEARLRCSPMKGHSHVYWYRQLPEEGLKFMVYLQKENIIDESGMPKERFSAEFPKEGPSILRIQQVVRGDSAAYFCASSPWDREETQYFGPGTRLLVL.

J is TRBJ1-2 and V is TRBV7-9, with a possible D match to TRBD1 (5 bases). This CDR3 has 16 amino acids. Trimming shortened V by 4 bases and J by 6 bases, and 21 bases separated the two germline ends. Germline values: CDR1 SEHNR, CDR2 FQNEAQ (reference sequence). As DNA, the CDR3 is TGTGCCAGCAGCTCCCCCGGGCGAGGGGAGGTCGATGGCTACACCTTC. It translates to CASSSPGRGEVDGYTF.

The chain employs TRBV27 and TRBJ2-1; maybe TRBD1 (6 bases). In germline, CDR1 is MNHEY, CDR2 SMNVEV (reference sequence). The CDR3 covers 17 residues. Trimming stripped 5 bases from V and 2 bases from J, with 19 bases between. CDR3 nucleotide sequence: TGTGCCAGCAGTGCCTACCTTACAGGGATCGCCTACAATGAGCAGTTCTTC. Residues: CASSAYLTGIAYNEQFF.

The chain combines TRBV11-2 with TRBJ1-1; no definite D call. The germline V gene has CDR1 SGHAT and CDR2 FQNNGV. V was cut by 4 bases and J by 1 base, with 7 bases left in between. This CDR3 is built from 13 residues. The CDR3 DNA reads TGTGCCAGCAGCTCGCACGCGAACACTGAAGCTTTCTTT. As protein: CASSSHANTEAFF. The whole variable domain, filled in from reference TRBV11-2 and TRBJ1-1, reads EAGVAQSPRYKIIEKRQSVAFWCNPISGHATLYWYQQILGQGPKLLIQFQNNGVVDDSQLPKDRFSAERLKGVDSTLKIQPAKLEDSAVYLCASSSHANTEAFFGQGTRLTVV.

The chain uses TRBV9 and TRBJ1-1; D perhaps matches TRBD1 (6 bases). V was shortened by 0 bases and J by 3 bases, with 6 bases between the two germline ends. Germline CDR1 reads SGDLS; CDR2 reads YYNGEE. The CDR3 has 13 residues. The CDR3 is CASSVAGDTEAFF. The CDR3 region has the DNA TGTGCCAGCAGCGTAGCAGGGGACACTGAAGCTTTCTTT.

The chain couples TRBV2 to TRBJ1-5; TRBD1 agrees at 10 bases. CDR1 and CDR2 from the germline V gene are SNHLY and FYNNEI. The CDR3 has 13 amino acids. The V gene end was trimmed by 10 bases and the J gene end by 7 bases; junction bases not matched to a gene: 7. This CDR3 is CATRGTGDQPQHF. The DNA of the CDR3 is TGTGCCACCAGGGGGACAGGGGACCAGCCCCAGCATTTT.

The chain recombines TRBV18 with TRBJ1-3; 9 bases align to TRBD1. The CDR3 is 17 residues long. Trimming cost V 6 bases and J 0 bases; bases outside gene matches: 9. Germline-derived CDR1 and CDR2 are KGHSH and LQKENI. The CDR3 DNA is TGTGCCAGCTCCCTACGGACAGGGGCCGACTCTGGAAACACCATATATTTT. Translation: CASSLRTGADSGNTIYF.

The rearrangement joins TRBV5-1 to TRBJ2-5; no definite D call. Germline V gene lookup returns CDR1 SGHRS and CDR2 YFSETQ. The ends were cut back, 0 bases at V and 6 bases at J, with 21 bases in the middle. There are 17 residues in the CDR3. The CDR3 DNA follows: TGCGCCAGCAGCTTGGGAAGTAGTGCGGCTTCTATGCAGACCCAGTACTTC. It codes for CASSLGSSAASMQTQYF.

The chain combines TRBV5-5 with TRBJ1-1, with 7 positions matching TRBD1. The trim removed 1 base at V and 2 bases at J, leaving 5 bases unmatched. Germline CDR1 is SGHKS and CDR2 is YYEKEE (reference sequence). The CDR3 runs 15 residues. CDR3 sequence: CASSLRQGGNTEAFF. The CDR3 DNA sequence: TGTGCCAGCAGCTTGAGGCAGGGGGGCAACACTGAAGCTTTCTTT.

This sequence joins TRBV5-4 and TRBJ1-1; D call uncertain. CDR1 and CDR2 (germline): SGHNT, YYREEE (reference sequence). This CDR3 spans 12 amino acids. Trimming shortened V by 5 bases and J by 1 base, and 6 bases separated the two germline ends. The DNA of the CDR3 is TGTGCCAGCAGTAGACAGAACACTGAAGCTTTCTTT. Residues: CASSRQNTEAFF.

This clone occurred a few times. The chain links TRBV11-3 to TRBJ2-7; 7 nucleotides line up with TRBD2. From germline, CDR1 is SGHNT and CDR2 YENEEA. The CDR3 consists of 14 residues. V shed 3 bases and J 7 bases; nucleotides not matched to a gene: 9. The CDR3 sequence: CASSLVGRTGEQYF. In nucleotides, the CDR3 is TGTGCCAGCAGCTTGGTCGGGAGGACGGGGGAGCAGTACTTC. Full variable domain (outside the CDR3, taken from reference TRBV11-3 and TRBJ2-7): EAGVVQSPRYKIIEKKQPVAFWCNPISGHNTLYWYLQNLGQGPELLIRYENEEAVDDSQLPKDRFSAERLKGVDSTLKIQPAELGDSAVYLCASSLVGRTGEQYFGPGTRLTVT.

The V call is TRBV5-4, the J call TRBJ2-7, with 9 nucleotides matching TRBD1. CDR1 is SGHNT and CDR2 is YYREEE in the germline V gene (reference sequence). The CDR3 contains 15 residues. V lost 1 base and J lost 6; bases outside the gene matches: 8. The CDR3 DNA is TGTGCCAGCAGCTTGCCGGGACAGGGCTTCCGCGAGCAGTACTTC. It specifies CASSLPGQGFREQYF.

The chain links TRBV5-1 to TRBJ1-3, with 8 bases identical to TRBD1. The germline CDR1 and CDR2 sequences are SGHRS and YFSETQ. This CDR3 has 17 amino acids. The J segment lost 2 bases and the V segment lost 2 bases, leaving 9 bases of the junction unmatched. The CDR3 DNA sequence: TGCGCCAGCAGCTTCGCGACAGGGGAAGGGCCTGGAAACACCATATATTTT. As protein: CASSFATGEGPGNTIYF.

For the CDR3, the DNA is TGTGCCACCAGCAGAGGACAGGGAGCCACAGATACGCAGTATTTT. Its translation: CATSRGQGATDTQYF. V is TRBV15 and J is TRBJ2-3; 7 positions match TRBD1. Germline-derived CDR1 and CDR2 are LNHNV and YYDKDF (reference sequence). The ends lost 1 base at V and 2 bases at J; junction bases unmatched: 3. This CDR3 contains 15 residues.

This clone was recorded only once. V is TRBV19 and J is TRBJ2-7; D may be TRBD2 (5 bases). The germline V and J ends were trimmed by 1 base and 4 bases, with 8 bases remaining between them. The CDR3 runs to 13 residues. CDR1 is LNHDA and CDR2 is SQIVND in the germline V gene (reference sequence). As DNA, the CDR3 is TGTGCCAGTAGTATAGCGGGGTATTACGAGCAGTACTTC. Translated: CASSIAGYYEQYF.

The J gene is TRBJ1-2, the V gene TRBV21-1; the tabulated D call, TRBD1, remains unverified against the DNA. TRBV21-1 is a known pseudogene. The CDR3 runs 16 residues. The CDR3 reads CASSNPTGFRHHGYTF. CDR3 bases: TGTGCCAGCAGCAACCCTACAGGGTTTCGCCACCATGGCTACACCTTC.

The chain recombines TRBV28 with TRBJ2-7; D might be TRBD2 (6 bases). Trimming left V 5 bases short and J 3 bases short, with 20 bases between. Per germline, CDR1 MDHEN and CDR2 SYDVKM. The CDR3 has 16 residues. The CDR3 bases are TGTGCCAGCAGTCCTGGGGGGTCTTTCCGATTCTACGAGCAGTACTTC. It translates to CASSPGGSFRFYEQYF.

This chain joins TRBV3-1 (or the pseudogene TRBV3-2) and TRBJ1-6; no clear D. Trimming took off 0 bases at V and 10 bases at J, with 13 bases between the two ends. The germline V gene has CDR1 LGHDT and CDR2 YNNKEL (reference sequence). The CDR3 runs to 15 residues. The CDR3 bases are TGTGCCAGCAGCCAAGAGGGCGCCCCAGGCTCACCCCTCCACTTT. Its protein is CASSQEGAPGSPLHF.

The rearrangement links TRBV4-2 to TRBJ1-2; D unresolved. V dropped 1 base and J dropped 6 bases, with 18 bases sitting between them. CDR3 length: 16 amino acids. Germline CDR1 reads LGHNA; CDR2 reads YNFKEQ. The CDR3 protein is CASSQVVSRSGNGYTF. The CDR3 DNA reads as TGTGCCAGCAGCCAAGTTGTATCGCGATCGGGCAATGGCTACACCTTC.

The CDR3 is CASSLDRGGYEQYF. The DNA for the CDR3 is TGTGCCAGCAGTCTAGACAGGGGAGGCTACGAGCAGTACTTC. The chain links TRBV6-5 to TRBJ2-7; 8 nucleotides align to TRBD1. The CDR3 contains 14 residues. Germline V gene lookup returns CDR1 MNHEY and CDR2 SVGAGI. V was pared by 5 bases and J by 3 bases, with 6 bases of the junction left unmatched.

J is TRBJ1-6 and V is TRBV18; D is ambiguous. Between the trimmed V and J ends, which lost 4 bases and 7 bases, there was a span of 14 bases. The CDR3 has 15 residues. From germline, CDR1 is KGHSH and CDR2 LQKENI. Written as DNA, the CDR3 is TGTGCCAGCTCACAGGCCACCTCTGGGAATTCACCCCTCCACTTT. The encoded protein is CASSQATSGNSPLHF.

V gene TRBV5-8 combines with J gene TRBJ2-5, with 11 bases aligning to TRBD2. CDR3 size: 15 residues. V shed 7 bases and J 3 bases; nucleotides not matched to a gene: 8. CDR1 SGHTS and CDR2 YDEGEE come from the germline V gene. CDR3: CASGRGLAVKETQYF. The CDR3 DNA reads TGTGCCAGCGGACGGGGACTAGCGGTAAAAGAGACCCAGTACTTC.